This passage covers 27 T cell receptor beta chains from one sample sequenced in a study of T cell responses to AZD1222 COVID-19 vaccine. Some clones are missing from TCRdb's copy, which holds only in-frame ones; the method was immunoSEQ multiplex PCR. The sample includes 150,000 to 200,000 clones, roughly 90% seen only once; the top ten take around 1.3%. The sample was peripheral blood, taken on day 0 of AZD1222 vaccination. The origin of the receptors is an adult in good health.

This clone came up once. The chain is built from TRBV19 and TRBJ2-2; 9 positions match TRBD1. After removal of 4 bases from V and 5 bases from J, the junction contained 17 bases not matched to a gene. The length of the CDR3 is 19 residues. CDR1 LNHDA and CDR2 SQIVND come from the germline V gene (reference sequence). CDR3 protein: CASSTGQGMTIRDTGELFF. The CDR3 DNA sequence: TGTGCCAGTAGTACCGGACAGGGGATGACGATTAGGGATACCGGGGAGCTGTTTTTT.

This chain links TRBV28 with TRBJ2-7; TRBD2 aligns across 9 bases. Germline V gene data show CDR1 as MDHEN and CDR2 as SYDVKM. The V and J ends lost 5 bases and 0 bases, in that order; junction bases with no gene match: 8. The CDR3 has 16 residues. CDR3 nucleotide sequence: TGTGCCAGCAGTCCAGGGACTAGCTTCTACTCCTACGAGCAGTACTTC. It yields the protein CASSPGTSFYSYEQYF.

V usage is TRBV6-5 and J usage is TRBJ1-4; tentative D call: TRBD1 (6 bases). The CDR3 is 15 residues long. The germline V and J ends were trimmed by 0 bases and 5 bases, with 10 bases remaining between them. Germline CDR1 reads MNHEY; CDR2 reads SVGAGI. This CDR3 is CASSYSTGRNEKLFF. The CDR3 DNA follows: TGTGCCAGCAGTTACTCTACAGGGCGAAATGAAAAACTGTTTTTT.

The V gene is TRBV3-1 (or the pseudogene TRBV3-2), the J gene TRBJ2-3; a weak D match, TRBD2 (7 bases). The CDR3 loop spans 16 amino acids. V was clipped by 4 bases and J by 0 bases, with 14 bases between them. CDR1 LGHDT and CDR2 YNNKEL come from the germline V gene (reference sequence). The CDR3 region has the DNA TGTGCCAGCAGCCTCCGAGGGGGGGGAAGCACAGATACGCAGTATTTT. This codes for CASSLRGGGSTDTQYF.

The J gene is TRBJ1-3, the V gene TRBV7-8; TRBD1 is a possible D gene (5 bases). Germline-derived CDR1 and CDR2 are SGHVS and FQNEAQ. The V end was cut by 1 base, the J end by 4 bases, with 11 bases between. The CDR3 runs to 15 residues. The CDR3: CASSLEGPGGNTIYF. In DNA, the CDR3 is TGTGCCAGCAGCTTAGAGGGCCCAGGGGGAAACACCATATATTTT.

This clone has a single count. The V call is TRBV18, the J call TRBJ1-5; D unresolved. The CDR3 covers 15 residues. Germline V gene sequence: CDR1 KGHSH, CDR2 LQKENI. Trimming cost V 2 bases and J 2 bases, with 10 bases left between them. The CDR3 here is CASSPGGQGNQPQHF. The CDR3 nucleotides are TGTGCCAGCTCACCAGGTGGGCAGGGCAATCAGCCCCAGCATTTT.

This clone occurred a few times. V usage is TRBV6-4 and J usage is TRBJ2-3, with 12 bases aligning to TRBD2. This CDR3 has 16 residues. Trimming removed 3 bases from V and 3 bases from J; junction bases left unmatched: 4. CDR1 MRHNA and CDR2 SNTAGT come from the germline V gene. In DNA, the CDR3 is TGTGCCAGCAGTGATCTAGCGGGAGGGTCAACAGATACGCAGTATTTT. This gives the protein CASSDLAGGSTDTQYF.

This chain uses TRBV30 with TRBJ2-7, with a tentative D call TRBD1 (6 bases). The CDR3 has 15 residues. Deletions cut 3 bases from V and 1 base from J, with 16 bases between. Germline CDR1 reads GTSNPN; CDR2 reads SVGIG (reference sequence). CDR3 loop: CAWRVQGTQSYEQYF. For the CDR3, the DNA is TGTGCCTGGAGGGTACAGGGAACCCAGTCCTACGAGCAGTACTTC.

The rearrangement uses TRBV7-9 and TRBJ1-6, with 7 bases that match TRBD1. The germline CDR1 and CDR2 sequences are SEHNR and FQNEAQ (reference sequence). The V gene end was trimmed by 5 bases and the J gene end by 9 bases; junction bases not matched to a gene: 7. This CDR3 comprises 14 residues. CDR3 sequence reads: CASSRDSGTSPLHF. The CDR3 DNA is TGTGCCAGCAGCCGGGACAGCGGAACTTCACCCCTCCACTTT.

The CDR3 DNA reads as TGTGCCAGCAGCTGGACAGAGAGCACAGATACGCAGTATTTT. Encoded protein: CASSWTESTDTQYF. The chain combines TRBV6-5 with TRBJ2-3; possible D gene TRBD1, 6 bases. The CDR3 length is 14 residues. Trimming took 6 bases from V and 0 from J, leaving 10 bases between them. Looked up from germline, CDR1 is MNHEY and CDR2 is SVGAGI.

V gene TRBV19 combines with J gene TRBJ2-2; no clear D. The length of the CDR3 is 14 residues. V shed 0 bases and J shed 2 bases, with 4 bases lying between them. CDR1 is LNHDA, CDR2 SQIVND, per germline (reference sequence). CDR3 DNA sequence: TGTGCCAGTAGTATAGACCTCAACACCGGGGAGCTGTTTTTT. It is translated as CASSIDLNTGELFF.

This rearrangement joins TRBV30 to TRBJ2-7, with TRBD2 identical over 7 bases. The V gene end was trimmed by 4 bases and the J gene end by 2 bases; junction bases not matched to a gene: 11. The V gene's germline CDR1 is GTSNPN and CDR2 SVGIG (reference sequence). This CDR3 is built from 15 residues. CDR3 sequence reads: CAWTVSGRGAYEQYF. For the CDR3, the DNA is TGTGCCTGGACTGTTAGCGGGCGGGGTGCCTACGAGCAGTACTTC.

In its sample, this clone was seen once. V and J are TRBV30 and TRBJ2-2; D call uncertain. Looked up from germline, CDR1 is GTSNPN and CDR2 is SVGIG (reference sequence). The CDR3 contains 13 residues. V shed 3 bases and J shed 0 bases, with 5 bases lying between them. CDR3 nucleotide sequence: TGTGCCTGGAGCATCTCGAACACCGGGGAGCTGTTTTTT. It encodes CAWSISNTGELFF.

This chain joins TRBV7-2 and TRBJ2-2; 10 bases fit TRBD2. This CDR3 region has 17 residues. V lost 1 base and J lost 6; bases outside the gene matches: 8. CDR1 SGHTA and CDR2 FQGNSA come from the germline V gene. In DNA form, the CDR3 reads TGTGCCAGCAGCTTAGAATTGGTAGCGGGGGGTGCCGGGGAGCTGTTTTTT. Translated: CASSLELVAGGAGELFF.

The rearrangement uses TRBV27 and TRBJ2-7, with 7 positions matching TRBD2. The V gene end was trimmed by 4 bases and the J gene end by 7 bases; junction bases not matched to a gene: 7. The CDR3 covers 13 residues. Per germline, CDR1 MNHEY and CDR2 SMNVEV (reference sequence). The chain's CDR3 is CASSSSWTSEQYF. The CDR3 DNA sequence: TGTGCCAGCAGTTCCTCGTGGACTAGTGAGCAGTACTTC.

The chain recombines TRBV6-2 or TRBV6-3 with TRBJ2-1; the match to TRBD2 covers 9 bases. In germline, CDR1 is MNHEY, CDR2 SVGEGT. V gave up 2 bases and J gave up 7 bases; unmatched junction bases: 6. This CDR3 comprises 15 residues. Here the CDR3 DNA reads TGTGCCAGCAGTTACAAGCTAGCGGGACTTAATGAGCAGTTCTTC. Protein sequence: CASSYKLAGLNEQFF.

The chain has TRBV18 and TRBJ2-7; TRBD1 is a possible D gene (5 bases). Germline lookup yields CDR1 KGHSH and CDR2 LQKENI. V lost 3 bases, J lost 3 bases, and 9 bases lay in between. The CDR3 totals 13 residues. The CDR3 coding sequence is TGTGCCAGCTCACCCAGGGATTACTACGAGCAGTACTTC. This codes for CASSPRDYYEQYF.

This clone was recorded only once. This chain joins TRBV29-1 and TRBJ1-1; D remains ambiguous. Trimming took 1 base from V and 5 from J, leaving 17 bases between them. CDR1 is SQVTM, CDR2 ANQGSEA, per germline. CDR3 length: 15 residues. CDR3 amino acids: CSVEVFNAGGTEAFF. The CDR3 DNA is TGCAGCGTTGAAGTTTTTAACGCTGGAGGGACTGAAGCTTTCTTT. The full variable domain, rest sourced from reference TRBV29-1 and TRBJ1-1, is SAVISQKPSRDICQRGTSLTIQCQVDSQVTMMFWYRQQPGQSLTLIATANQGSEATYESGFVIDKFPISRPNLTFSTLTVSNMSPEDSSIYLCSVEVFNAGGTEAFFGQGTRLTVV.

The V gene is TRBV11-2, the J gene TRBJ2-1; 9 nucleotides line up with TRBD2. The CDR3 is made up of 13 amino acids. After removal of 5 bases from V and 7 bases from J, the junction contained 3 bases not matched to a gene. The germline V gene encodes CDR1 SGHAT and CDR2 FQNNGV. The CDR3 here is CASSPRGGNEQFF. CDR3 DNA sequence: TGTGCCAGCAGCCCGCGGGGGGGTAATGAGCAGTTCTTC.

The rearrangement links TRBV25-1 to TRBJ1-1; a weak D match, TRBD1 (5 bases). CDR1 is MGHDK and CDR2 is SYGVNS in the germline V gene. The CDR3 totals 15 residues. Trimming removed 1 base from V and 2 bases from J, with 11 bases in between. This chain's CDR3 is CASSESGLLNTEAFF. The CDR3 bases are TGTGCCAGCAGTGAATCGGGACTCCTCAACACTGAAGCTTTCTTT.

V gene TRBV5-1 combines with J gene TRBJ1-2; no clear D. The CDR3 has 15 residues. V shed 0 bases and J shed 2 bases, with 11 bases lying between them. Germline-derived CDR1 and CDR2 are SGHRS and YFSETQ. CDR3 DNA sequence: TGCGCCAGCAGCTTGGTAGGCACTGTGAACTATGGCTACACCTTC. It is translated as CASSLVGTVNYGYTF.

The rearrangement uses TRBV3-1 (or the pseudogene TRBV3-2) and TRBJ2-1; 13 positions agree with TRBD2. The J segment lost 8 bases and the V segment lost 1 base, leaving 5 bases of the junction unmatched. Germline V lookup: CDR1 LGHDT, CDR2 YNNKEL (reference sequence). This CDR3 has 16 amino acids. CDR3 residues: CASSQAGLAGADEQFF. The CDR3 coding sequence is TGTGCCAGCAGCCAAGCCGGACTAGCGGGAGCGGATGAGCAGTTCTTC.

J is TRBJ2-7 and V is TRBV18, with TRBD1 matching over 7 bases. Germline V gene data show CDR1 as KGHSH and CDR2 as LQKENI. The V gene end was trimmed by 3 bases and the J gene end by 2 bases; junction bases not matched to a gene: 1. The CDR3 runs 13 residues. The CDR3, as DNA: TGTGCCAGCTCACCGACAGGGACCTACGAGCAGTACTTC. Amino acid sequence: CASSPTGTYEQYF.

The chain uses TRBV5-1 and TRBJ1-2; maybe TRBD1 (5 bases). Germline-derived CDR1 and CDR2 are SGHRS and YFSETQ. Trimming cost V 0 bases and J 0 bases, with 15 bases left between them. The CDR3 has 17 amino acids. The CDR3 protein is CASSLDLGTAANYGYTF. CDR3 coding DNA: TGCGCCAGCAGCTTGGACCTCGGGACGGCGGCTAACTATGGCTACACCTTC.

The gene calls are TRBV14 and TRBJ2-2, with D possibly matching TRBD2 (5 bases). Germline assignment: CDR1 SGHDN and CDR2 FVKESK. This CDR3 has 15 residues. V was cut by 4 bases and J by 2 bases, with 11 bases left in between. This CDR3 reads CASSPLAVNTGELFF. The CDR3 nucleotides read TGTGCCAGCAGCCCCCTAGCAGTTAACACCGGGGAGCTGTTTTTT.

The chain has TRBV3-1 (or the pseudogene TRBV3-2) and TRBJ1-1; D might be TRBD1 (5 bases). The V gene's germline CDR1 is LGHDT and CDR2 YNNKEL (reference sequence). Trimming removed 1 base from V and 5 bases from J, with 8 bases in between. CDR3 length: 13 amino acids. The CDR3 is CASSQAGGTEAFF. CDR3 coding DNA: TGTGCCAGCAGCCAAGCCGGGGGGACTGAAGCTTTCTTT.

This clone occurred once. V gene TRBV7-2 combines with J gene TRBJ2-7; TRBD1 might be the D (6 bases). CDR3 length: 12 residues. Deletions cut 2 bases from V and 6 bases from J, with 8 bases between. Germline CDR1 reads SGHTA; CDR2 reads FQGNSA. Here the CDR3 reads CASSLSRGEQYF. CDR3 nucleotides: TGTGCCAGCAGCTTAAGCAGGGGCGAGCAGTACTTC.